Many counts were recorded for the clone carrying this T cell receptor (beta chain). What it recognizes is unknown. Breast cancer patients provided tissue from their axillary draining lymph nodes. The data belong to a study of breast tumors, draining lymph nodes, adjacent tissues. The germline V and J ends were trimmed by 0 bases and 2 bases, with 4 bases remaining between them. Per germline, CDR1 SNHLY and CDR2 FYNNEI. The CDR3 has 14 amino acids. Study-wide findings and caveats: Luminal-like breast cancer showed significantly greater tumor-nontumor repertoire similarity than basal-like breast cancer did. Data fit most tumor T cells coming from lymph node, expanding in tumor. Tumors had less TCR diversity than lymph nodes, more than nontumor tissue.

TCRdb used MiXCR to reprocess the multiplex PCR reads, holding one entry per CDR3 protein. The table records fewer than 90,000 distinct CDR3 sequences, approximately 31% of them present only once. The sequencing input was axillary lymph node tissue. The chain combines TRBV2 with TRBJ1-4; D is unclear. The TCR was taken from a female donor with breast cancer. Some clones in this sample may be carry-over from other donors' samples. The CDR3 here is CASSEATTNEKLFF. The CDR3 region has the DNA TGTGCCAGCAGTGAAGCTACCACTAATGAAAAACTGTTTTTT.